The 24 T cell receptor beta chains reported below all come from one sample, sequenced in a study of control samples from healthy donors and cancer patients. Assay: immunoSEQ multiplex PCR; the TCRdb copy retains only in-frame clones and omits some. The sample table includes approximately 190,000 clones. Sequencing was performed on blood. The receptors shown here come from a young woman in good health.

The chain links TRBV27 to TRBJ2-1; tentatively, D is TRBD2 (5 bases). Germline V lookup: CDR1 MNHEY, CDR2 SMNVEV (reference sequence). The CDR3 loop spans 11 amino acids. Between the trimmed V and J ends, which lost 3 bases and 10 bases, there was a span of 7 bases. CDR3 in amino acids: CASSFPGEQFF. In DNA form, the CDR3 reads TGTGCCAGCAGTTTTCCGGGAGAGCAGTTCTTC.

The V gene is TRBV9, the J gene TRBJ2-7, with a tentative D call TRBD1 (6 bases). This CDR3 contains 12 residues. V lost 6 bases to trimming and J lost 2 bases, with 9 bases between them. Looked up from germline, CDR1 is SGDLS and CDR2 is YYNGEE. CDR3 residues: CASNRDAYEQYF. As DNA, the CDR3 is TGTGCCAGCAACAGGGACGCCTACGAGCAGTACTTC.

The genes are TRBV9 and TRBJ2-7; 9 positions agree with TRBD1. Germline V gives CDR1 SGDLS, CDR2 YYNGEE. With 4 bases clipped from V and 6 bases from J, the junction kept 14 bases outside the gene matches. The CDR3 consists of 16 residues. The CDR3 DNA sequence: TGTGCCAGCAGCTCCACCGCACAGGGGGCGCTGGGCGAGCAGTACTTC. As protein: CASSSTAQGALGEQYF. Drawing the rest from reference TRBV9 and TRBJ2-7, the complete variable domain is DSGVTQTPKHLITATGQRVTLRCSPRSGDLSVYWYQQSLDQGLQFLIQYYNGEERAKGNILERFSAQQFPDLHSELNLSSLELGDSALYFCASSSTAQGALGEQYFGPGTRLTVT.

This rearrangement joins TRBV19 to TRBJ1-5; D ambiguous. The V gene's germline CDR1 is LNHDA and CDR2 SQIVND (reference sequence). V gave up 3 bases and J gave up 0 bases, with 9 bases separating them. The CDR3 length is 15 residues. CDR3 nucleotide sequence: TGTGCCAGTAGTATTCGGCCGTATAGCAATCAGCCCCAGCATTTT. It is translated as CASSIRPYSNQPQHF.

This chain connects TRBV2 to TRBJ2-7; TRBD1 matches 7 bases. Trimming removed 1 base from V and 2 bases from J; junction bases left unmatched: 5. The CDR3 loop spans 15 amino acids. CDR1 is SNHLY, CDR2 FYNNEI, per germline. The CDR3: CASSEEKGAPYEQYF. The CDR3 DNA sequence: TGTGCCAGCAGTGAAGAGAAGGGGGCCCCCTACGAGCAGTACTTC.

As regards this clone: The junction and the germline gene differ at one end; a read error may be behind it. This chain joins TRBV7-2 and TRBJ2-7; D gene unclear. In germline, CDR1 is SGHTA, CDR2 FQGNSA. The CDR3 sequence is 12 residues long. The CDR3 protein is CASTLEHSEQYF. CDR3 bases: TGTGCCAGCACCTTAGAGCATAGCGAGCAGTACTTC.

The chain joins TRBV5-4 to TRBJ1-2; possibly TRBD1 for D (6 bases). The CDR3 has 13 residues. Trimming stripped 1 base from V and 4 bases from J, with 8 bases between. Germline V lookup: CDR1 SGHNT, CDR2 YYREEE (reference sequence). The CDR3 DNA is TGTGCCAGCAGCTTGCAGGGGCGCTATGGCTACACCTTC. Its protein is CASSLQGRYGYTF.

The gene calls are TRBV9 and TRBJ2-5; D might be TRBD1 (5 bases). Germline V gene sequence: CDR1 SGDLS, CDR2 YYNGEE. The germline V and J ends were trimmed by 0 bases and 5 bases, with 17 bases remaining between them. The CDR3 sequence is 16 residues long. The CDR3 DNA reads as TGTGCCAGCAGCGTAGGGGGAACAGCAAGGGGTGAGACCCAGTACTTC. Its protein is CASSVGGTARGETQYF.

The CDR3 spells CASNKDRGRGNEQFF. The CDR3 region has the DNA TGTGCCAGCAATAAAGACAGGGGGCGAGGTAATGAGCAGTTCTTC. The chain has TRBV9 and TRBJ2-1; 10 bases are shared with TRBD1. J lost 7 bases, V lost 6 bases, and 10 bases had no gene match. Germline values: CDR1 SGDLS, CDR2 YYNGEE. The CDR3 is 15 amino acids. Drawing the rest from reference TRBV9 and TRBJ2-1, the complete variable domain is DSGVTQTPKHLITATGQRVTLRCSPRSGDLSVYWYQQSLDQGLQFLIQYYNGEERAKGNILERFSAQQFPDLHSELNLSSLELGDSALYFCASNKDRGRGNEQFFGPGTRLTVL.

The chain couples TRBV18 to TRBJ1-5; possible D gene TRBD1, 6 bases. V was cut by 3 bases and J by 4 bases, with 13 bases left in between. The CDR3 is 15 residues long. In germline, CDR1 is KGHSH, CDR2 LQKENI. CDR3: CASSPWGARNQPQHF. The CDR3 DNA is TGTGCCAGCTCACCGTGGGGGGCGAGGAATCAGCCCCAGCATTTT.

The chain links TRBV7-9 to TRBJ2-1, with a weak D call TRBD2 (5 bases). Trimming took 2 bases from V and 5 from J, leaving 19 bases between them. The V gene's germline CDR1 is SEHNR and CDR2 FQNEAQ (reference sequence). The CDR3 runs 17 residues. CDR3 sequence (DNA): TGTGCCAGCAGCTTAAAAGGGCAGAGGGAGAGTCACAATGAGCAGTTCTTC. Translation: CASSLKGQRESHNEQFF. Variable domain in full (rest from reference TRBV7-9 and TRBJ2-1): DTGVSQNPRHKITKRGQNVTFRCDPISEHNRLYWYRQTLGQGPEFLTYFQNEAQLEKSRLLSDRFSAERPKGSFSTLEIQRTEQGDSAMYLCASSLKGQRESHNEQFFGPGTRLTVL.

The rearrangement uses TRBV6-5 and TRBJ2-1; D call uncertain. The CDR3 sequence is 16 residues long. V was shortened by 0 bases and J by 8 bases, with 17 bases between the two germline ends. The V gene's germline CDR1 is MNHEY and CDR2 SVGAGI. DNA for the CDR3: TGTGCCAGCAGTTACTCGATGCAGAGATTTTCCCATGAGCAGTTCTTC. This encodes CASSYSMQRFSHEQFF.

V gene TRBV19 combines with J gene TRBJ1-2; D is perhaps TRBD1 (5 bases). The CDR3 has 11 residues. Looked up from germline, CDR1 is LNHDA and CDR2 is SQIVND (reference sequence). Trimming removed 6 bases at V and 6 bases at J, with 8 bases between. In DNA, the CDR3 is TGTGCCAGTAGCCAGGGCCATGGCTACACCTTC. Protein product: CASSQGHGYTF. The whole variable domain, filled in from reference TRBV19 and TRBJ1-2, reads DGGITQSPKYLFRKEGQNVTLSCEQNLNHDAMYWYRQDPGQGLRLIYYSQIVNDFQKGDIAEGYSVSREKKESFPLTVTSAQKNPTAFYLCASSQGHGYTFGSGTRLTVV.

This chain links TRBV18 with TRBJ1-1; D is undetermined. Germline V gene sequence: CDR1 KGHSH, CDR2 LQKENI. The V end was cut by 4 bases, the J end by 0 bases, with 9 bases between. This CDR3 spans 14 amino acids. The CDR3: CASSRNPLNTEAFF. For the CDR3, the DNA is TGTGCCAGCTCACGTAATCCACTGAACACTGAAGCTTTCTTT.

As DNA, the CDR3 is TGTGCCAGCAGTACGGGGCCGGGGGAGACCACTGAAGCTTTCTTT. The encoded protein is CASSTGPGETTEAFF. V and J are TRBV28 and TRBJ1-1; the D gene is possibly TRBD1 (5 bases). The CDR3 runs 15 residues. Germline CDR1 is MDHEN and CDR2 is SYDVKM. Trimming removed 5 bases at V and 4 bases at J, with 17 bases between.

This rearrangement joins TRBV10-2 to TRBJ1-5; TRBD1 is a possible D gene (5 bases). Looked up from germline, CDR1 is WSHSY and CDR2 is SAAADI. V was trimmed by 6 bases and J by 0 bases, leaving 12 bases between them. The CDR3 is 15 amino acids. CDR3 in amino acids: CASSGTEYSNQPQHF. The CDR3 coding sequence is TGCGCCAGCAGCGGGACCGAATATAGCAATCAGCCCCAGCATTTT.

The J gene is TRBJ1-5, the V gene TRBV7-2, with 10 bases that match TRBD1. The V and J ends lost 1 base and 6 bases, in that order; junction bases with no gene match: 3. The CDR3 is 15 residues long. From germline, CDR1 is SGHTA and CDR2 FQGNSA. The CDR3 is CASSLEGQGSQPQHF. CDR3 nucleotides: TGTGCCAGCAGCTTAGAGGGACAGGGGAGTCAGCCCCAGCATTTT. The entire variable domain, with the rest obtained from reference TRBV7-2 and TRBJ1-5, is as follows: GAGVSQSPSNKVTEKGKDVELRCDPISGHTALYWYRQSLGQGLEFLIYFQGNSAPDKSGLPSDRFSAERTGGSVSTLTIQRTQQEDSAVYLCASSLEGQGSQPQHFGDGTRLSIL.

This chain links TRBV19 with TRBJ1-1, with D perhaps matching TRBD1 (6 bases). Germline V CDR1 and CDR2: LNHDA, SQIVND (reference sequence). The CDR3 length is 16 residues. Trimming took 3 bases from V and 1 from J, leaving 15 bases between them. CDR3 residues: CASSIGGTRSNTEAFF. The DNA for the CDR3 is TGTGCCAGTAGTATCGGAGGGACAAGGTCGAACACTGAAGCTTTCTTT.

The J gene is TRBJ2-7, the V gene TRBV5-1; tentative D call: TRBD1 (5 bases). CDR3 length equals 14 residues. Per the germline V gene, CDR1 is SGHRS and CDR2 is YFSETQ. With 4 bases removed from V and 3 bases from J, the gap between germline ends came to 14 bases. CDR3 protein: CASSGSSRVYEQYF. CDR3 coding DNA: TGCGCCAGCAGCGGATCCAGCAGGGTCTACGAGCAGTACTTC.

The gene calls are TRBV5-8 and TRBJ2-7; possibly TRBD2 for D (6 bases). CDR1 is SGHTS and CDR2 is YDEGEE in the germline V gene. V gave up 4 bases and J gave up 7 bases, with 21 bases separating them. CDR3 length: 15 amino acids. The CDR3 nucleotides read TGTGCCAGCAGCCCCGCCCTGACTAGTTTCGGGGAGCAGTACTTC. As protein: CASSPALTSFGEQYF.

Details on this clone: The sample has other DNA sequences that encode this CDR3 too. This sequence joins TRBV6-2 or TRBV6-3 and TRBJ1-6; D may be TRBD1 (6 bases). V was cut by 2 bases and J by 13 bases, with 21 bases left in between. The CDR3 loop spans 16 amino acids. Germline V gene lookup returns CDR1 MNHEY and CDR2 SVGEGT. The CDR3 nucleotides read TGTGCCAGCAGTTACCTGGGTGCGGGGGCTCAGTCTCCCCTCCACTTT. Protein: CASSYLGAGAQSPLHF.

CDR3 coding DNA: TGTGCCAGCAGCTTGGCCGGGGGGGAGTACACAGATACGCAGTATTTT. It specifies CASSLAGGEYTDTQYF. V is TRBV5-6 and J is TRBJ2-3, with TRBD2 identical over 8 bases. This CDR3 is 16 amino acids long. Germline CDR1 SGHDT, CDR2 YYEEEE. The junction had 5 bases not matched to a gene; V was cut back by 0 bases and J by 2 bases.

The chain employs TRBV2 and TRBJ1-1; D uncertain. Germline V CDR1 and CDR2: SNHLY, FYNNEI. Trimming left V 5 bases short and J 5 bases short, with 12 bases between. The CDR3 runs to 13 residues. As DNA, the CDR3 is TGTGCCAGCAGTCGGGCCAGAGGGACTGAAGCTTTCTTT. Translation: CASSRARGTEAFF.

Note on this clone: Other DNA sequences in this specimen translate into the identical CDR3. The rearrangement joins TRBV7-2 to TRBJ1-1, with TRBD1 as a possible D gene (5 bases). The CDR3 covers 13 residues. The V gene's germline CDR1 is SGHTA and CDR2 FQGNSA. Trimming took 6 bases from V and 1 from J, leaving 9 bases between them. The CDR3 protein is CASRAGQNTEAFF. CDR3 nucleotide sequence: TGTGCCAGCAGGGCAGGGCAGAACACTGAAGCTTTCTTT. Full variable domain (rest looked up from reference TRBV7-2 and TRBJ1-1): GAGVSQSPSNKVTEKGKDVELRCDPISGHTALYWYRQSLGQGLEFLIYFQGNSAPDKSGLPSDRFSAERTGGSVSTLTIQRTQQEDSAVYLCASRAGQNTEAFFGQGTRLTVV.